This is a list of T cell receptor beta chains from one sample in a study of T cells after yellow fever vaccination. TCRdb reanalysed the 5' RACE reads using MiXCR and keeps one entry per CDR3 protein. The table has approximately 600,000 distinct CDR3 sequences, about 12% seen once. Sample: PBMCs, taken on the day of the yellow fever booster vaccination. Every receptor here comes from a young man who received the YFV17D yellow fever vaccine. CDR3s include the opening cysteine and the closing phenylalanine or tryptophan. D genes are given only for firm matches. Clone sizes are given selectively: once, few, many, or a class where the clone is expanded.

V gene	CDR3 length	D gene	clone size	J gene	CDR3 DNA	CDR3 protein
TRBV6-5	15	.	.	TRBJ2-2	TGTGCCAGCAGTTACTCGAAACGGGAGTCCGGGGAGCTGTTTTTT	CASSYSKRESGELFF
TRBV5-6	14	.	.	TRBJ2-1	TGTGCCAGCAGCTCGAGAGTTTCCTACAATGAGCAGTTCTTC	CASSSRVSYNEQFF
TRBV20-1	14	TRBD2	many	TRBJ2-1	TGCAGTTCAGGGCTAGCGGGGCAATACAATGAGCAGTTCTTC	CSSGLAGQYNEQFF
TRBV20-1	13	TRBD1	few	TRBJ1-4	TGCAGTGCTGCGACAGGGGCTAATGAAAAACTGTTTTTT	CSAATGANEKLFF
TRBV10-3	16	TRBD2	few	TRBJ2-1	TGTGCCATCAGTGTGGGTAGCGGGAGGTCTTCGGGTGAGCAGTTCTTC	CAISVGSGRSSGEQFF
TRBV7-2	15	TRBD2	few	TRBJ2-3	TGTGCCAGCAGCTTTCTGACTAGCCCCTCAGATACGCAGTATTTT	CASSFLTSPSDTQYF
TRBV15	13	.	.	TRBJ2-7	TGTGCCACCCGCGAAGTGGGGTATGGCGAGCAGTACTTC	CATREVGYGEQYF
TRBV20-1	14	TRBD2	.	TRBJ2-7	TGCAGTGCTAAATCTAGCGGGAGGGCCTACGAGCAGTACTTC	CSAKSSGRAYEQYF
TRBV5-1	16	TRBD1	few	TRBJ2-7	TGCGCCAGCAGCCCCAAAGGCGGACAGGGGGTAAGCGAGCAGTACTTC	CASSPKGGQGVSEQYF
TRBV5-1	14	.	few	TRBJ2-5	TGCGCCAGCAGCTTCGTAGGGGATGAAGAGACCCAGTACTTC	CASSFVGDEETQYF
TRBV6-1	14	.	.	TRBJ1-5	TGTGCCAGCAGTCCGGACCCAACCAATCAGCCCCAGCATTTT	CASSPDPTNQPQHF
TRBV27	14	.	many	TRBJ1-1	TGTGCCAGCAGTTACAATGGGCTGAACACTGAAGCTTTCTTT	CASSYNGLNTEAFF
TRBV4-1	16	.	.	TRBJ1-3	TGCGCCAGCAGCCGGGGCGGATCTCTCTCTGGAAACACCATATATTTT	CASSRGGSLSGNTIYF
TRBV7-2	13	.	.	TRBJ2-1	TGTGCCAGCAGCTTAGCGGAAGTCCAGTGGCAGTTCTTC	CASSLAEVQWQFF
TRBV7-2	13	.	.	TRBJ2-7	TGTGCCAGCAGCTCATCCCAGGTCTACGAGCAGTACTTC	CASSSSQVYEQYF
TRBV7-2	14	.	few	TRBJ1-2	TGTGCCAGCAGCAGTCGGACAGATAACTATGGCTACACCTTC	CASSSRTDNYGYTF
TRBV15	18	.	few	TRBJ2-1	TGTGCCACCAGCAGAAACACAATGCGAGCGGAGGTCTACAATGAGCAGTTCTTC	CATSRNTMRAEVYNEQFF
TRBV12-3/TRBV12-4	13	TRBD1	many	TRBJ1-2	TGTGCCAGCAGACGGGACAGGACCTATGGCTACACCTTC	CASRRDRTYGYTF
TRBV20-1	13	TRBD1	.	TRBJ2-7	TGCAGTGCTACCCGGGACAGGGGTTACGAGCAGTACTTC	CSATRDRGYEQYF
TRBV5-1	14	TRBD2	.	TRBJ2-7	TGCGCCAGCAGTAACCTAGCGGATCCGTACGAGCAGTACTTC	CASSNLADPYEQYF
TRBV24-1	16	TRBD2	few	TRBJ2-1	TGTGCCACCAGTGACCCCGGGACTAGCGGGAGAAATGAGCAGTTCTTC	CATSDPGTSGRNEQFF
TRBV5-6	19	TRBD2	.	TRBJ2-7	TGTGCCAGCAGCTTCCGAGGTAGCGGGGGTATGGTGGGCCTGGGGGAGCAGTACTTC	CASSFRGSGGMVGLGEQYF
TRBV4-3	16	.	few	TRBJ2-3	TGCGCCAGCAGCCACTCGCGGGAAAGGGAACCAGATACGCAGTATTTT	CASSHSREREPDTQYF
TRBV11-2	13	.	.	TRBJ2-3	TGTGCCAGCAGCTTCACTACGTCAGATACGCAGTATTTT	CASSFTTSDTQYF
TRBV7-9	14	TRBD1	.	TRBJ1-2	TGTGCCAGCAGCTCTTGGGACAGAGATTATGGCTACACCTTC	CASSSWDRDYGYTF
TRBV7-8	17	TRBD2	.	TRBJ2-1	TGTGCCAGCAGCTTAGCGGAAGGTAGTTTGGGCGCGGGAGGGAAGATCTTC	CASSLAEGSLGAGGKIF
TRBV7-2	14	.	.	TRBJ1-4	TGTGCCAGCAGCTTAGGTGTACTTAATGAAAAACTGTTTTTT	CASSLGVLNEKLFF
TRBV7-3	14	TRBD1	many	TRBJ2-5	TGTGCCAGCAGCTTATACAGGGGGGAAGAGACCCAGTACTTC	CASSLYRGEETQYF
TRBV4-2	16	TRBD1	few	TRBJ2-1	TGTGCCAGCAGCCGCGACCGGGACAGGGGAGGCAATGAGCAGTTCTTC	CASSRDRDRGGNEQFF
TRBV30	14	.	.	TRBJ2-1	TGTGCCTGGAGTGTAAGGCTAGCGAATGATGAGCAGTTCTTC	CAWSVRLANDEQFF
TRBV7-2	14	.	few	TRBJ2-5	TGTGCCAGCAGCTTTGCAGGGATGAGGGAGACCCAGTACTTC	CASSFAGMRETQYF
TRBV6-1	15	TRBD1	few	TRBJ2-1	TGTGCCAGCAGTGAGGGGACAGGGTTTGGCTATGAGCAGTTCTTC	CASSEGTGFGYEQFF
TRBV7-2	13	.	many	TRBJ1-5	TGTGCCAGCAGCTCGACAGGCGATCAGCCCCAGCATTTT	CASSSTGDQPQHF
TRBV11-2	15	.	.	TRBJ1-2	TGTGCCAGCAGCTTAGCCCCTCAGGGTAACTATGGCTACACCTTC	CASSLAPQGNYGYTF
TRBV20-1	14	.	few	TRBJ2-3	TGCAGTGCTAGACCCCGGCTCTCCACAGATACGCAGTATTTT	CSARPRLSTDTQYF
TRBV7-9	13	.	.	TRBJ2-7	TGTGCCAGCTTCGGCGGGGGCCCCTACGAGCAGTACTTC	CASFGGGPYEQYF
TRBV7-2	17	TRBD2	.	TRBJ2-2	TGTGCCAGCAGCAGTCCTCTAGCGGACCTATGGGCCGGGGAGCTGTTTTTT	CASSSPLADLWAGELFF
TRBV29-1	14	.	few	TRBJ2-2	TGCAGCGTGCCGGGCAGGGGGGTCACCGGGGAGCTGTTTTTT	CSVPGRGVTGELFF
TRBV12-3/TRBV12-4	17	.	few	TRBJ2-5	TGTGCCAGCAGTTTTATGCTGGAGGCAGCCCAAGGGGAGACCCAGTACTTC	CASSFMLEAAQGETQYF
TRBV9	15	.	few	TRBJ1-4	TGTGCCAGCAGCGTAGACCCCGCGACTAATGAAAAACTGTTTTTT	CASSVDPATNEKLFF
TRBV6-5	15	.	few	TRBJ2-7	TGTGCCAGCAGTTACGGTCCCGACAGTGGCTACGAGCAGTACTTC	CASSYGPDSGYEQYF